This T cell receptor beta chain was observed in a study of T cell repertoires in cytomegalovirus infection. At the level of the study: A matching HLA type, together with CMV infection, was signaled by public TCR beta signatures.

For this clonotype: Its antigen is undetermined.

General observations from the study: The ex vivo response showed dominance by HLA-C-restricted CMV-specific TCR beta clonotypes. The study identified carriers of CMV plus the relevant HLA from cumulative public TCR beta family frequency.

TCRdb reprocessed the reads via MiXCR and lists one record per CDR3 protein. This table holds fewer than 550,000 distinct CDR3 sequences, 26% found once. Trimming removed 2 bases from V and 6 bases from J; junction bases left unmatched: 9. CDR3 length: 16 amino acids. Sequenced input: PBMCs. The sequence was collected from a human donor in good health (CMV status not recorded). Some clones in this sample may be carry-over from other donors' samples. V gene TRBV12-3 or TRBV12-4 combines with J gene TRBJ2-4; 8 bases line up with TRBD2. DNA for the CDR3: TGTGCCAGCAGTTTAAGTGTCGGGGGGGGAGGAAACATTCAGTACTTC. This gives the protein CASSLSVGGGGNIQYF.